This T cell receptor (beta chain) was captured in a study of T cell responses to AZD1222 COVID-19 vaccine. The wider study: Doses given second, at about 4 or about 12 weeks, were pooled.

The germline V gene has CDR1 DFQATT and CDR2 SNEGSKA (reference sequence). Losses at the gene ends were 3 bases for V and 5 bases for J; bases not matched to a gene: 10. This CDR3 has 16 residues. Study-wide results and limits: White British donors predominated, females outnumbered males, and clonal diversity was possibly underestimated. Recipients of AZD1222 seropositive at baseline numbered only 6 or 7.

With respect to this clone: The antigen is not known.

Sequencing used immunoSEQ multiplex PCR; TCRdb keeps in-frame clones, though not all of them. The top ten hold roughly 12% of the sample, which has about 130,000 clones, 70% to 90% seen once. The source was peripheral blood, collected on day 0 of AZD1222 vaccination. This sequence joins TRBV20-1 and TRBJ1-5, with TRBD1 identical over 10 bases. The clonotype was recovered from an adult in good health. The CDR3 region has the DNA TGCAGTGCTAGTACCGGGACAGGGGTTGGGGATCAGCCCCAGCATTTT. Translation gives CSASTGTGVGDQPQHF.